A selection of T cell receptor beta chains follows, all from one sample in a study of T cell repertoires in cytomegalovirus infection. TCRdb reanalysed the reads using MiXCR and keeps one entry per CDR3 protein. The data hold approximately 1,000,000 distinct CDR3 sequences, with about a third observed a single time. For these receptors, no antigen is known. The starting material was cultured CD8+ T cells from PBMCs, obtained from culture after CMV antigen stimulation. These receptor sequences come from a human donor in good health (CMV status not recorded). Some clones in this sample may be carry-over from other donors' samples. Each CDR3 is given with its conserved first and last residue. D genes are given only for firm matches. The size field is filled for only some rows; it gives once, few, many or a size class.

clone_size,j_call,d_call,cdr3_length,v_call,cdr3_nt,cdr3_aa
.,TRBJ2-3,TRBD2,20,TRBV7-6,TGTGCCAGCAGCAGACCAACCGGGACTAGCGGGGGGGCTAGCACAGATACGCAGTATTTT,CASSRPTGTSGGASTDTQYF
many,TRBJ1-1,TRBD1,12,TRBV7-2,TGTGCCAGCAGCTTAGGGACAGGTGAAGCTTTCTTT,CASSLGTGEAFF
few,TRBJ1-5,.,13,TRBV7-2,TGTGCCAGCACACACAGTCCCAATCAGCCCCAGCATTTT,CASTHSPNQPQHF
.,TRBJ2-1,.,15,TRBV12-3/TRBV12-4,TGTGCCAGCAGTTCCAACAGGGTCGGTTACAATGAGCAGTTCTTC,CASSSNRVGYNEQFF
few,TRBJ2-5,.,13,TRBV28,TGTGCCAGCACCCCGGAGGGGATGGGGACCCAGTACTTC,CASTPEGMGTQYF
.,TRBJ2-2,TRBD1,15,TRBV19,TGTGTCAGTACACCCAGGACAGGGTACACCGGGGAGCTGTTTTTT,CVSTPRTGYTGELFF
few,TRBJ2-2,.,14,TRBV7-6,TGTGCCAGCAGCCACCTACTAAGCACCGGGGAGCTGTTTTTT,CASSHLLSTGELFF
many,TRBJ2-1,TRBD2,16,TRBV7-9,TGTGCCAGCAGCCAGCGGACTAGCGGGGGGGCGATTGAGCAGTTCTTC,CASSQRTSGGAIEQFF
.,TRBJ2-7,.,13,TRBV5-6,TGTGCCAGCCGGGGGGCAGCAACCTACGAGCAGTACTTC,CASRGAATYEQYF
many,TRBJ1-2,.,16,TRBV6-6,TGTGCCAGCAGTTACTCGCATGGGGGAGTGGACTATGGCTACACCTTC,CASSYSHGGVDYGYTF
.,TRBJ1-1,.,16,TRBV4-2,TGTGCCAGCAGCCAATCCCGGCTGGGAGCAGGCACTGAAGCTTTCTTT,CASSQSRLGAGTEAFF
many,TRBJ2-6,.,16,TRBV7-6,TGTGCCAGCAGCTTTTTAGACTCCACTGGGGCCAACGTCCTGACTTTC,CASSFLDSTGANVLTF
.,TRBJ2-1,.,16,TRBV7-6,TGTGCCAGCAGCCCAGTTACGGGGAGAACCTACAATGAGCAGTTCTTC,CASSPVTGRTYNEQFF
.,TRBJ2-1,TRBD1,13,TRBV15,TGTGCCACCAGCGGGACAGGGGGGAATGAGCAGTTCTTC,CATSGTGGNEQFF
.,TRBJ2-1,.,16,TRBV7-9,TGTGCCAGCAGCCCACCGGCGGGGAACTCCTACAATGAGCAGTTCTTC,CASSPPAGNSYNEQFF
few,TRBJ2-1,.,16,TRBV24-1,TGTGCCACCGGCGGAGTCGTACGAAGCTCCTACAATGAGCAGTTCTTC,CATGGVVRSSYNEQFF
.,TRBJ2-7,TRBD2,15,TRBV7-2,TGTGCCAGCAGCGCTCGGGGGGGCCCCTCCTACGAGCAGTACTTC,CASSARGGPSYEQYF
many,TRBJ1-2,.,12,TRBV6-5,TGTGCCAGCAGTTACGGGGACTATGGCTACACCTTC,CASSYGDYGYTF
.,TRBJ1-2,.,15,TRBV28,TGTGCCAGCAGTTTAAGCCTCCTTATAGAACCGGGCACCACCTTC,CASSLSLLIEPGTTF
.,TRBJ1-1,.,13,TRBV5-6,TGTGCCAGCAGCTCGGGGGCTGGTCTTTTGGCTTTCTTT,CASSSGAGLLAFF
.,TRBJ1-2,TRBD1,14,TRBV20-1,TGCAGTGCTAGAGATCGCGACAGGGTGAATGGCTACACCTTC,CSARDRDRVNGYTF
few,TRBJ2-7,.,13,TRBV3-1,TGTGCCAGCAGCCCGGAAGGGGGGAACGAGCAGTACTTC,CASSPEGGNEQYF
few,TRBJ1-2,.,17,TRBV9,TGTGCCAGCAGCGTAGCCCCGCAAGGCGACCTTAACTATGGCTACACCTTC,CASSVAPQGDLNYGYTF
many,TRBJ2-3,TRBD2,15,TRBV7-2,TGTGCCAGCAGCTTCGCCGGCGGGGGGGCAGATACGCAGTATTTT,CASSFAGGGADTQYF
.,TRBJ1-2,.,13,TRBV7-2,TGTGCCAGCAGCTTAGCGAGGGACTATGACTACACCTTC,CASSLARDYDYTF
many,TRBJ1-2,.,11,TRBV7-6,TGTGCCAGCAGCTCGGACGGACTCCTCACCTTC,CASSSDGLLTF
few,TRBJ2-3,TRBD2,17,TRBV7-9,TGTGCCAGCAGCTCCCCCCGTAGCGGGGGGAGACCAGATACGCAGTATTTT,CASSSPRSGGRPDTQYF
.,TRBJ1-1,.,14,TRBV7-8,TGTGCCAGCAGCTTACTATGGGGACCGACTGAAGCTTTCTTT,CASSLLWGPTEAFF
.,TRBJ2-4,.,15,TRBV27,TGTGCCAGCAGTTTCGGGGGTTTGGGGGAAAACATTCAGTACTTC,CASSFGGLGENIQYF
few,TRBJ1-1,.,13,TRBV6-2/TRBV6-3,TGTGCCAACAGTTACTCGCAAGGGACTGAAGCTTTCTTT,CANSYSQGTEAFF
.,TRBJ1-5,TRBD1,15,TRBV12-3/TRBV12-4,TGTGCCAGCAGTTTAGGGGACAGGGTGGATCAGCCCCAGCATTTT,CASSLGDRVDQPQHF
.,TRBJ2-1,.,16,TRBV7-9,TGTGCCAGCAGCTCCCCTTCGACAGGCCCATACAATGAGCAGTTCTTC,CASSSPSTGPYNEQFF
.,TRBJ2-3,.,14,TRBV5-5,TGTGCCAGCAGCTTGGGTGAGAGCCCAGATACGCAGTATTTT,CASSLGESPDTQYF
few,TRBJ1-1,.,14,TRBV7-9,TGTGCCAGCAGCTTCTCAGGGAGGGGAACTGAAGCTTTCTTT,CASSFSGRGTEAFF
.,TRBJ2-3,.,15,TRBV9,TGTGCCAGCAGCGTAGGGGGCCTTGGCACAGATACGCAGTATTTT,CASSVGGLGTDTQYF
.,TRBJ1-2,.,12,TRBV10-2,TGCGCCAGCAGTGAGTCTAGGGGTGGCTACACCTTC,CASSESRGGYTF
.,TRBJ1-1,TRBD1,18,TRBV6-1,TGTGCCAGCAGCTTAGCCCGGGACAGGGGAATTATGAACACTGAAGCTTTCTTT,CASSLARDRGIMNTEAFF
.,TRBJ1-5,.,15,TRBV9,TGTGCCAGCAGCGTAGATGGAGGGGTGGGTCAGCCCCAGCATTTT,CASSVDGGVGQPQHF
.,TRBJ1-3,.,15,TRBV5-4,TGTGCCAGCAGCTCCCCGGGACTGGGGGAAAACACCATATATTTT,CASSSPGLGENTIYF
many,TRBJ2-7,TRBD2,16,TRBV7-6,TGTGCCAGCAGCTTAGAAATAGCGGGGGGTTCCTACGAGCAGTACTTC,CASSLEIAGGSYEQYF
.,TRBJ1-2,TRBD1,17,TRBV10-3,TGTGCCATCAGTACCCGGGACAGGGGGGTGATTGAGTATGGCTACACCTTC,CAISTRDRGVIEYGYTF
few,TRBJ1-1,.,15,TRBV11-2,TGTGCCAGCAGTCGAGGTGGGGGGAAGGGCACTGAAGCTTTCTTT,CASSRGGGKGTEAFF
.,TRBJ2-3,TRBD1,19,TRBV5-6,TGTGCCAGCAGCGGTGCCGGGACAGAACTTGTCTTTTACACAGATACGCAGTATTTT,CASSGAGTELVFYTDTQYF
.,TRBJ1-1,TRBD1,15,TRBV27,TGTGCCAGCAGTTCACACCACAGGGGTGGCACTAAAGCTTTCTTT,CASSSHHRGGTKAFF
few,TRBJ1-1,TRBD1,16,TRBV4-1,TGCGCCAGCAGCCAAGTAGCAGGGGGAACGAACACTGAAGCTTTCTTT,CASSQVAGGTNTEAFF
many,TRBJ2-7,.,13,TRBV7-9,TGTGCCAGCAGCCTGGACAGTACCTACGAGCAGTACTTC,CASSLDSTYEQYF
.,TRBJ2-1,.,14,TRBV2,TGTGCCAGCAGTGTAAGCAGGGCCGGCCATGAGCAGTTCTTC,CASSVSRAGHEQFF
.,TRBJ1-1,.,15,TRBV5-1,TGCGCCAGCAGCTTGGTGTCGGGGCAGAACACTGAAGCTTTCTTT,CASSLVSGQNTEAFF
many,TRBJ1-3,.,15,TRBV7-2,TGTGCCAGCAGCTTAGTCCCACCGGTTGGAAACACCATATATTTT,CASSLVPPVGNTIYF
.,TRBJ1-2,.,15,TRBV7-2,TGTGCCAGCACCCTTTCGATACTCGGTATCTATGGCTACACCTTC,CASTLSILGIYGYTF
many,TRBJ1-1,.,11,TRBV2,TGTGCCAGCAGTTCGTACACTGAAGCTTTCTTT,CASSSYTEAFF
.,TRBJ1-1,.,15,TRBV5-1,TGCGCCAGCAGCTTTAGGGGGTTACCGAACACTGAAGCTTTCTTT,CASSFRGLPNTEAFF
.,TRBJ2-7,TRBD1,13,TRBV29-1,TGCAGCGTTGAAAGGGACAGTCCCTACGAGCAGTACTTC,CSVERDSPYEQYF
few,TRBJ2-1,TRBD2,15,TRBV5-4,TGTGCCAGCAGCTTGGGAGCGGGGGACCTAAATGAGCAGTTCTTC,CASSLGAGDLNEQFF
few,TRBJ2-1,TRBD1,15,TRBV4-3,TGCGCCAGCAGCCAAGATGTACAGGGGAACGATGAGCAGTTCTTC,CASSQDVQGNDEQFF
few,TRBJ2-1,.,13,TRBV6-1,TGTGCCAGTACTAAGAACAGGTACAATGAGCAGTTCTTC,CASTKNRYNEQFF
.,TRBJ2-2,.,16,TRBV7-6,TGTGCCAGCAGCTTAATCATGGGGGCGAACACCGGGGAGCTGTTTTTT,CASSLIMGANTGELFF
many,TRBJ1-1,.,15,TRBV7-8,TGTGCCAGCAGCTTATGGCTCAGGGGTACCACTGAAGCTTTCTTT,CASSLWLRGTTEAFF
.,TRBJ2-1,TRBD2,13,TRBV7-9,TGTGCCAGCAGCGCTAGCGGGGCGGATGAGCAGTTCTTC,CASSASGADEQFF